The rows below give T cell receptor beta chains drawn from one sample of a study of T cell repertoires in cytomegalovirus infection. Using its own MiXCR run on the reads, TCRdb lists one record per CDR3 protein. The sample consists of roughly 920,000 distinct CDR3 sequences, roughly 30% of them appearing once. Their cognate antigens are unknown. The sequencing here drew on cultured CD8+ T cells from PBMCs, taken from culture after CMV antigen stimulation. The receptors stem from a human donor in good health (CMV status not recorded). Some clones in this sample may be carry-over from other donors' samples. The CDR3 runs from the conserved cysteine through the conserved F or W. Each record gives: V gene, clone size, J gene, D gene, CDR3 DNA, CDR3 protein. D genes are given only for firm matches. Rows may omit the clone size; those that give it use once, few, many or a size class.

v_call: TRBV4-3
clone_size: many
j_call: TRBJ2-3
d_call: -
cdr3_nt: TGCGCCAGCAGCCAAGATGCGGCAGGTGGCGCAGATACGCAGTATTTT
cdr3_aa: CASSQDAAGGADTQYF

v_call: TRBV7-2
clone_size: many
j_call: TRBJ2-1
d_call: -
cdr3_nt: TGTGCCAGCAGCCCGGGATCCCCCCGGTATGGGTTCTTC
cdr3_aa: CASSPGSPRYGFF

v_call: TRBV7-9
clone_size: many
j_call: TRBJ2-7
d_call: -
cdr3_nt: TGTGCCAGCAGCTTGCGGTGGTCCTACGAGCAGTACTTC
cdr3_aa: CASSLRWSYEQYF

v_call: TRBV7-6
clone_size: -
j_call: TRBJ1-1
d_call: -
cdr3_nt: TGTGCCAGCAGAGTAGGGGTCCACACTGAAGCTTTCTTT
cdr3_aa: CASRVGVHTEAFF

v_call: TRBV24-1
clone_size: -
j_call: TRBJ2-5
d_call: -
cdr3_nt: TGTGCCACCAGTCTACGTTTTTCCGGAGAGACCCAGTACTTC
cdr3_aa: CATSLRFSGETQYF

v_call: TRBV7-3
clone_size: few
j_call: TRBJ2-1
d_call: -
cdr3_nt: TGTGCCAGCAGCATCGATATCTACAATGAGCAGTTCTTC
cdr3_aa: CASSIDIYNEQFF

v_call: TRBV27
clone_size: -
j_call: TRBJ2-7
d_call: -
cdr3_nt: TGTGCCAGCAGTACGGACAGAAGCGAGCAGTACTTC
cdr3_aa: CASSTDRSEQYF

v_call: TRBV7-2
clone_size: -
j_call: TRBJ1-2
d_call: -
cdr3_nt: TGTGCCACCGCGGGGGGGTTTGGCTACACCTTC
cdr3_aa: CATAGGFGYTF

v_call: TRBV27
clone_size: -
j_call: TRBJ2-1
d_call: -
cdr3_nt: TGTGCCAGCAATATACTATATGGGGGTCCGACCAATGAGCAGTCCTTC
cdr3_aa: CASNILYGGPTNEQSF

v_call: TRBV19
clone_size: -
j_call: TRBJ1-4
d_call: -
cdr3_nt: TGTGCCAGTAGTTGGGCGCCAAAAAACGAAAAACTGTTTTTT
cdr3_aa: CASSWAPKNEKLFF

v_call: TRBV20-1
clone_size: few
j_call: TRBJ1-2
d_call: TRBD1
cdr3_nt: TGCAGTGCCCGGGGGACAGATAGTGGTGGCTACACCTTC
cdr3_aa: CSARGTDSGGYTF

v_call: TRBV24-1
clone_size: few
j_call: TRBJ2-1
d_call: -
cdr3_nt: TGTGCCACCAGTGGGTTCGGGACTGCATACAATGAGCAGTTCTTC
cdr3_aa: CATSGFGTAYNEQFF

v_call: TRBV29-1
clone_size: -
j_call: TRBJ2-1
d_call: -
cdr3_nt: TGCAGCGTTGTAGTTAATGAGCAGTTCTTC
cdr3_aa: CSVVVNEQFF

v_call: TRBV5-6
clone_size: -
j_call: TRBJ1-4
d_call: -
cdr3_nt: TGTGCCAGCAGCTTGGAGGGTGGACGGGAAAAACTGTTTTTT
cdr3_aa: CASSLEGGREKLFF

v_call: TRBV6-5
clone_size: few
j_call: TRBJ1-2
d_call: -
cdr3_nt: TGTGCCAGCAGTTACTCGAGGGGTAGGCAGGGAGCGAACTATGGCTACACCTTC
cdr3_aa: CASSYSRGRQGANYGYTF

v_call: TRBV14
clone_size: few
j_call: TRBJ1-1
d_call: TRBD1
cdr3_nt: TGTGCCAGCAGCCTGGCCCGGACAGGGGACACTGAAGCTTTCTTT
cdr3_aa: CASSLARTGDTEAFF

v_call: TRBV19
clone_size: -
j_call: TRBJ1-2
d_call: -
cdr3_nt: TGTGCCAGTAGTGGAAGTGCCTACACCTTC
cdr3_aa: CASSGSAYTF

v_call: TRBV12-3/TRBV12-4
clone_size: -
j_call: TRBJ2-3
d_call: TRBD1
cdr3_nt: TGTGCCAACAGTTCAGGACAGGGGGGAGGCACAGATACGCAGTATTTT
cdr3_aa: CANSSGQGGGTDTQYF

v_call: TRBV28
clone_size: -
j_call: TRBJ1-5
d_call: -
cdr3_nt: TGTGCCAGCACAAGAGGGACGGGGATAGGCAATCAGCCCCAGCATTTT
cdr3_aa: CASTRGTGIGNQPQHF

v_call: TRBV28
clone_size: -
j_call: TRBJ2-5
d_call: TRBD2
cdr3_nt: TGTGCCAGCAGTAAACTAGCGGGGGTAGGAGAGACCCAGTACTTC
cdr3_aa: CASSKLAGVGETQYF

v_call: TRBV7-6
clone_size: -
j_call: TRBJ1-6
d_call: TRBD1
cdr3_nt: TGTGCCTGCAGCTCGGGACAGGGACCTCCCCTGGATAATTCACCCCTCCACTTT
cdr3_aa: CACSSGQGPPLDNSPLHF

v_call: TRBV12-3/TRBV12-4
clone_size: -
j_call: TRBJ1-2
d_call: -
cdr3_nt: TGTGCCAGCGGGAACCTGGAACAGGTGGTTCATGGCTACACCTTC
cdr3_aa: CASGNLEQVVHGYTF

v_call: TRBV7-6
clone_size: many
j_call: TRBJ1-1
d_call: -
cdr3_nt: TGTGCCAGCACCTTAGCAGGGCCGAACACTGAAGCTTTCTTT
cdr3_aa: CASTLAGPNTEAFF

v_call: TRBV7-8
clone_size: -
j_call: TRBJ2-5
d_call: -
cdr3_nt: TGTGCCAGCAGACTCAGGAACCGACAGGACCCTAACCTCTCCCAAGAGACCCAGTACTTC
cdr3_aa: CASRLRNRQDPNLSQETQYF

v_call: TRBV6-1
clone_size: many
j_call: TRBJ1-1
d_call: TRBD1
cdr3_nt: TGTGCCAGCAGTGGATGGACAGGGCCTGAAGCTTTCTTT
cdr3_aa: CASSGWTGPEAFF

v_call: TRBV2
clone_size: few
j_call: TRBJ1-1
d_call: -
cdr3_nt: TGTGCCAGCAGTGATGGGGGTGAAGCTTTCTTT
cdr3_aa: CASSDGGEAFF

v_call: TRBV6-2/TRBV6-3
clone_size: -
j_call: TRBJ2-3
d_call: -
cdr3_nt: TGTGCCAGCAGTTACGTCGGGGCAGCAGATACGCAGTATTTT
cdr3_aa: CASSYVGAADTQYF

v_call: TRBV29-1
clone_size: -
j_call: TRBJ2-7
d_call: TRBD2
cdr3_nt: TGCAGCGTGGTGGGACTAGCGGACTACGAGCAGTACTTC
cdr3_aa: CSVVGLADYEQYF

v_call: TRBV6-6
clone_size: -
j_call: TRBJ2-5
d_call: -
cdr3_nt: TGTGCCAGTTTGACGGTGGGAGGAGAGACCCAGTACTTC
cdr3_aa: CASLTVGGETQYF

v_call: TRBV11-3
clone_size: -
j_call: TRBJ2-2
d_call: -
cdr3_nt: TGTGCCAGCAGCTCCTACAGGGTAAACACCGGGGAGCTGTTTTTT
cdr3_aa: CASSSYRVNTGELFF

v_call: TRBV7-2
clone_size: -
j_call: TRBJ2-7
d_call: TRBD1
cdr3_nt: TGTGCCAGCAGCTTAACCCTCAGGCTGACAGGGGGCTATGAGTACGAGCAGTACTTC
cdr3_aa: CASSLTLRLTGGYEYEQYF

v_call: TRBV25-1
clone_size: -
j_call: TRBJ2-7
d_call: TRBD1
cdr3_nt: TGTGCCAGCAGTGACAAGGACAGGGGCCATACCTACGAGCAGTACTTC
cdr3_aa: CASSDKDRGHTYEQYF

v_call: TRBV27
clone_size: few
j_call: TRBJ2-6
d_call: -
cdr3_nt: TGTGCCAGCAGTTTCGGGGGGCGCTTAATATCTGGGGCCAACGTCCTGACTTTC
cdr3_aa: CASSFGGRLISGANVLTF

v_call: TRBV7-6
clone_size: many
j_call: TRBJ2-1
d_call: -
cdr3_nt: TGTGCCAGCAGCTTAGTCTTAGGCCAGGGATTCTACAATGAGCAGTTCTTC
cdr3_aa: CASSLVLGQGFYNEQFF

v_call: TRBV28
clone_size: few
j_call: TRBJ1-5
d_call: -
cdr3_nt: TGTGCCAGCAGTAACCCCTACGCGAGCAATCAGCCCCAGCATTTT
cdr3_aa: CASSNPYASNQPQHF

v_call: TRBV20-1
clone_size: many
j_call: TRBJ2-1
d_call: TRBD1
cdr3_nt: TGCAGTGCTAGGGGTCCCGGGACAGGGAAGGGTCACAATGAGCAGTTCTTC
cdr3_aa: CSARGPGTGKGHNEQFF

v_call: TRBV7-9
clone_size: -
j_call: TRBJ2-6
d_call: TRBD1
cdr3_nt: TGTGCCAGCAACCTAATCCCGGGGTCAGGGGGAACTTATTCCTCTGGGGCCAACGTCCTGACTTTC
cdr3_aa: CASNLIPGSGGTYSSGANVLTF

v_call: TRBV6-6
clone_size: -
j_call: TRBJ2-2
d_call: -
cdr3_nt: TGTGCCAGCAGTCCTCGTCCGGGGACCGGGGAGCTGTTTTTT
cdr3_aa: CASSPRPGTGELFF

v_call: TRBV10-3
clone_size: few
j_call: TRBJ2-2
d_call: TRBD2
cdr3_nt: TGTGCCATCACCGAGGGAGGGGCCAACACCGGGGAGCTGTTTTTT
cdr3_aa: CAITEGGANTGELFF

v_call: TRBV11-3
clone_size: -
j_call: TRBJ2-1
d_call: TRBD2
cdr3_nt: TGTGCCAGCAGCGCATTCGGCGGGGGGGCCGATGAGCAGTTCTTC
cdr3_aa: CASSAFGGGADEQFF

v_call: TRBV6-1
clone_size: -
j_call: TRBJ2-1
d_call: -
cdr3_nt: TGTGCCAGCAGTGAATTGAGGATGGGCGATGAGCAGTTCTTC
cdr3_aa: CASSELRMGDEQFF

v_call: TRBV19
clone_size: -
j_call: TRBJ2-7
d_call: TRBD1
cdr3_nt: TGTGCCAGTAGAGCCGGGACAGGGTTGCCCTACGAGCAGTACTTC
cdr3_aa: CASRAGTGLPYEQYF

v_call: TRBV7-9
clone_size: few
j_call: TRBJ1-1
d_call: -
cdr3_nt: TGTGCCAGCACCCTAGGTCGGGGGAACACTGAAGCTTTCTTT
cdr3_aa: CASTLGRGNTEAFF

v_call: TRBV19
clone_size: -
j_call: TRBJ1-1
d_call: -
cdr3_nt: TGTGCCAGTAGTATAGACCCCAGGGGGAACACTGAAGCTTTCTTT
cdr3_aa: CASSIDPRGNTEAFF

v_call: TRBV27
clone_size: -
j_call: TRBJ1-1
d_call: TRBD1
cdr3_nt: TGTGCCAGCAGCCCGGCAGGACAGGAGGAAGCTTTCTTT
cdr3_aa: CASSPAGQEEAFF

v_call: TRBV14
clone_size: -
j_call: TRBJ2-1
d_call: TRBD1
cdr3_nt: TGTGCCAGCAGCGTACCGGGACAGGCATTCAATGAGCAGTTCTTC
cdr3_aa: CASSVPGQAFNEQFF

v_call: TRBV4-1
clone_size: -
j_call: TRBJ2-1
d_call: -
cdr3_nt: TGCGCCAGCAGCCAGAGCAGTGACAATGAGCAGTTCTTC
cdr3_aa: CASSQSSDNEQFF

v_call: TRBV2
clone_size: few
j_call: TRBJ1-1
d_call: TRBD1
cdr3_nt: TGTGCCAGCAGCCCAAGAGGGGGCCTGAACACTGAAGCTTTCTTT
cdr3_aa: CASSPRGGLNTEAFF

v_call: TRBV7-6
clone_size: -
j_call: TRBJ1-1
d_call: TRBD1
cdr3_nt: TGTGCCAGCAGCTCTTCGAGGACAGGGGATGAAGCTTTCTTT
cdr3_aa: CASSSSRTGDEAFF

v_call: TRBV9
clone_size: -
j_call: TRBJ2-3
d_call: -
cdr3_nt: TGTGCCAGCAGTTGGGGCGTCGACCGGGGTGGTATTTTAGATACGCAGTATTTT
cdr3_aa: CASSWGVDRGGILDTQYF

v_call: TRBV5-4
clone_size: few
j_call: TRBJ1-2
d_call: TRBD1
cdr3_nt: TGTGCCAGCGGAGGAACAGGGGAAGACTATGGCTACACCTTC
cdr3_aa: CASGGTGEDYGYTF

v_call: TRBV4-1
clone_size: -
j_call: TRBJ2-1
d_call: -
cdr3_nt: TGCGCCAGCAGCCAAGTTGGTGGCGATGAGCAGTTCTTC
cdr3_aa: CASSQVGGDEQFF

v_call: TRBV4-1
clone_size: -
j_call: TRBJ1-1
d_call: -
cdr3_nt: TGCGCCAGCAGCCCAAATGTAGGTAACACTGAAGCTTTCTTT
cdr3_aa: CASSPNVGNTEAFF